Described below is a single TCR beta chain sequence and its context. This entry belongs to a study of shared clonotypes between healthy human individuals. V was pared by 7 bases and J by 4 bases, with 23 bases between. The CDR3 is 16 residues long. The germline CDR1 and CDR2 sequences are SGDLS and YYNGEE. Naive CD8 isolation took CD45RO-negative cells positively selected for CCR7 and excluded terminally differentiated effector memory CD45RA+ cells. The authors loaded around 200 ng DNA, about 30,000 T cell genomes, into sorted-subset replicate PCRs. Profiling relied on immunoSEQ multiplex PCR, and the TCRdb table lists in-frame clones only, not all of them. The repertoire holds about 2.2 million clones, with 93% as singletons.

Sequencing was carried out using naive CD8+ T cells from PBMCs. The receptor comes from a man aged 18 to 30 in good health. Some clones in this sample may be carry-over from other donors' samples. The chain links TRBV9 to TRBJ2-5, with D perhaps matching TRBD2 (6 bases). CDR3 nucleotide sequence: TGTGCCAGCTCCCGGAGATTGGGCGGGATAGGAGAGACCCAGTACTTC. Its protein product is CASSRRLGGIGETQYF. Combining the CDR3 with reference TRBV9 and TRBJ2-5 gives the whole variable domain DSGVTQTPKHLITATGQRVTLRCSPRSGDLSVYWYQQSLDQGLQFLIQYYNGEERAKGNILERFSAQQFPDLHSELNLSSLELGDSALYFCASSRRLGGIGETQYFGPGTRLLVL.